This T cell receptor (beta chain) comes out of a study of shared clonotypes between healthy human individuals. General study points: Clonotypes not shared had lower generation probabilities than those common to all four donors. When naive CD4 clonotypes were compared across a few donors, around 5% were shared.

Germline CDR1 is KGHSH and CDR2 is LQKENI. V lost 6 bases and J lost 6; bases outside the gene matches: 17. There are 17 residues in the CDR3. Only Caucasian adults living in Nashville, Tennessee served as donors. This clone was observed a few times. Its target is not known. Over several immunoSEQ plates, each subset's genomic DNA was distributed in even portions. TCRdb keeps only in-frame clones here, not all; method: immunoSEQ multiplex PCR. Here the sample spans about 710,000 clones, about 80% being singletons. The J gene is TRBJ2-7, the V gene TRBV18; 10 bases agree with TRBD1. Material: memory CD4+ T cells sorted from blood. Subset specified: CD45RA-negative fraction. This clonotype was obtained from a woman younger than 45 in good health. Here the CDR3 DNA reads TGTGCCAGCTCCCAACAGGGGACCGGGACAGGGGCTGGCGAGCAGTACTTC. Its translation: CASSQQGTGTGAGEQYF.